A selection of T cell receptor beta chains follows, all from one sample in a study of T-cell reconstitution after alpha-beta-depleted transplantation in children. TCRdb fed the PCR reads into MiXCR, producing one record per CDR3 protein. The table records around 400,000 distinct CDR3 sequences, about 11% of them present only once. Sequencing used PBMCs from the stem cell graft donor, obtained from the stem cell graft. These receptors were taken from a human donor who donated a stem cell graft to a child with acute myeloid leukemia. CDR3s include the opening cysteine and the closing phenylalanine or tryptophan.

TRBV11-2 CASMRNRASNTIYF
TRBV10-3 CAISGAPGQGIMDTQYF
TRBV7-8 CASSLAAGGSVTGELFF
TRBV20-1 CSWGRQGTEAFF
TRBV29-1 CSVEGEREGPYEQYF
TRBV11-2 CASSPLPGTGAEAYEQYF
TRBV10-3 CATGPGTYSNQPQHF
TRBV29-1 CSVANLAGYETQYF
TRBV11-3 CASSLGLAGGFIGRSSYNEQFF
TRBV29-1 CSAKGSSYEQYF
TRBV6-1 CASNQAGIQETQYF
TRBV6-2/TRBV6-3 CASSPTGEGETQYF
TRBV5-5 CASSPQGARAGELFF
TRBV3-1 CASSHGSGGGDTQYF
TRBV20-1 CSAPLPPYNEQFF
TRBV4-3 CASSHPGLERNEQFF
TRBV7-9 CASGQGKDNEQFF
TRBV20-1 CSASAGGEGKNIQYF
TRBV9 CASSPSRGLGKNTEAFF
TRBV5-1 CASSKIAGTNTGELFF